One sample yielded the 28 T cell receptor beta chains listed below, sequenced in a study of cytomegalovirus exposure and HLA in healthy donors. Repertoires were generated with immunoSEQ multiplex PCR, while TCRdb's copy carries only in-frame clones and drops some. The table lists 110,000 to 150,000 clones, about 94% of them singletons. Sequencing was performed on PBMCs. The receptors come from a man between 18 and 35 years old in good health and CMV-seropositive.

V and J are TRBV28 and TRBJ2-7; 10 nucleotides agree with TRBD2. The CDR3 is 15 amino acids. V was pared by 6 bases and J by 7 bases, with 12 bases of the junction left unmatched. The germline V gene has CDR1 MDHEN and CDR2 SYDVKM. The CDR3 nucleotides are TGTGCCAGCAGCCGGAGGGAAGCGGGAGGGTTAGAGCAGTACTTC. Residues: CASSRREAGGLEQYF.

The chain combines TRBV2 with TRBJ2-1; TRBD2 aligns across 10 bases. The CDR3 covers 16 residues. J was trimmed by 4 bases and V by 5 bases; bases with no gene match: 8. Germline values: CDR1 SNHLY, CDR2 FYNNEI. For the CDR3, the DNA is TGTGCCAGCAGTCTCCGACCTAGCGGGAGTTACAATGAGCAGTTCTTC. This encodes CASSLRPSGSYNEQFF.

Only one count was recorded for this clone. The chain's CDR3 is CASSAGQGFSYEQYF. In nucleotides, the CDR3 is TGTGCCAGCTCAGCCGGACAGGGCTTCTCCTACGAGCAGTACTTC. The genes are TRBV18 and TRBJ2-7; 8 nucleotides agree with TRBD1. V shed 5 bases and J 0 bases; nucleotides not matched to a gene: 6. The CDR3 loop spans 15 amino acids. Germline V gene sequence: CDR1 KGHSH, CDR2 LQKENI.

The chain joins TRBV18 to TRBJ1-1, with D maybe TRBD1 (5 bases). V was pared by 6 bases and J by 1 base, with 9 bases between. There are 13 residues in the CDR3. Germline values: CDR1 KGHSH, CDR2 LQKENI. Here the CDR3 reads CASSLDRNTEAFF. In DNA, the CDR3 is TGTGCCAGCTCCCTTGACAGGAACACTGAAGCTTTCTTT.

The V gene is TRBV5-4, the J gene TRBJ2-7; D is possibly TRBD2 (6 bases). The CDR3 runs 15 residues. V was trimmed by 1 base and J by 0 bases, leaving 11 bases between them. Germline lookup yields CDR1 SGHNT and CDR2 YYREEE (reference sequence). Here the CDR3 reads CASSLSAGSSYEQYF. The CDR3 nucleotides are TGTGCCAGCAGCTTGTCAGCGGGTAGCTCCTACGAGCAGTACTTC.

The chain combines TRBV5-1 with TRBJ1-2, with 12 bases identical to TRBD1. CDR1 is SGHRS and CDR2 is YFSETQ in the germline V gene. With V trimmed by 4 bases and J by 6 bases, 7 bases remained unmatched. This CDR3 is 15 amino acids long. The CDR3 is CASSGGTGGVHGYTF. DNA for the CDR3: TGCGCCAGCAGCGGCGGGACAGGGGGCGTCCATGGCTACACCTTC.

J is TRBJ1-6 and V is TRBV19, with D uncertain. V was clipped by 4 bases and J by 8 bases, with 9 bases between them. Germline loops: CDR1 LNHDA, CDR2 SQIVND (reference sequence). This CDR3 has 13 residues. Here the CDR3 DNA reads TGTGCCAGTAGTACGACACAGTATTCACCCCTCCACTTT. Translation: CASSTTQYSPLHF.

This chain connects TRBV30 to TRBJ2-1; 9 positions match TRBD1. With V trimmed by 4 bases and J by 3 bases, 10 bases remained unmatched. Germline CDR1 GTSNPN, CDR2 SVGIG (reference sequence). The CDR3 consists of 16 residues. The chain's CDR3 is CAWTPNRDRVYNEQFF. CDR3 bases: TGTGCCTGGACCCCTAACCGGGACAGGGTCTACAATGAGCAGTTCTTC.

This chain links TRBV2 with TRBJ2-5; no reliable D call. Germline loops: CDR1 SNHLY, CDR2 FYNNEI. V was trimmed by 7 bases and J by 0 bases, leaving 6 bases between them. The CDR3 spans 12 residues. The CDR3 region is CASTKYQETQYF. CDR3 nucleotides: TGTGCCAGCACTAAGTACCAAGAGACCCAGTACTTC. The full variable domain, completed using reference TRBV2 and TRBJ2-5, is EPEVTQTPSHQVTQMGQEVILRCVPISNHLYFYWYRQILGQKVEFLVSFYNNEISEKSEIFDDQFSVERPDGSNFTLKIRSTKLEDSAMYFCASTKYQETQYFGPGTRLLVL.

The chain recombines TRBV5-1 with TRBJ2-7, with TRBD1 matching 10 bases. V was pared by 7 bases and J by 4 bases, with 8 bases of the junction left unmatched. The CDR3 totals 14 residues. The V gene's germline CDR1 is SGHRS and CDR2 YFSETQ. The CDR3 DNA reads TGCGCCAGCGTCTCCGGGACAGGGGCATACGAGCAGTACTTC. It yields the protein CASVSGTGAYEQYF.

The chain uses TRBV11-3 and TRBJ2-1; tentatively, D is TRBD2 (6 bases). The CDR3 is 14 amino acids. Germline V gene lookup returns CDR1 SGHNT and CDR2 YENEEA. The V end lost 6 bases, the J end lost 7 bases, and 16 bases lay between the germline ends. CDR3 residues: CASSSLAGGNEQFF. In DNA, the CDR3 is TGTGCCAGCAGTTCGCTGGCAGGAGGGAATGAGCAGTTCTTC.

The J gene is TRBJ2-1, the V gene TRBV25-1, with D possibly TRBD1 on 6 matching bases. The V gene's germline CDR1 is MGHDK and CDR2 SYGVNS. The CDR3 spans 16 residues. Trimming removed 5 bases at V and 3 bases at J, with 17 bases between. The CDR3 DNA sequence: TGTGCCAGCAGTCCCCTAGGGGCCAGGGGCTACAATGAGCAGTTCTTC. Residues: CASSPLGARGYNEQFF.

The chain carries TRBV28 and TRBJ2-1; 7 bases line up with TRBD1. The CDR3 consists of 15 residues. Germline V gene lookup returns CDR1 MDHEN and CDR2 SYDVKM. The trim removed 5 bases at V and 2 bases at J, leaving 6 bases unmatched. The CDR3 sequence is CASSPQGETYNEQFF. The DNA for the CDR3 is TGTGCCAGCAGTCCGCAGGGGGAGACCTACAATGAGCAGTTCTTC.

The chain is built from TRBV28 and TRBJ2-7; no reliable D call. Trimming stripped 8 bases from V and 6 bases from J, with 26 bases between. CDR1 and CDR2 (germline): MDHEN, SYDVKM. This CDR3 is built from 16 residues. CDR3 bases: TGTGCCAGCGCCCATACGAGGCTAGTGCTTCCCTCCGAGCAGTACTTC. Its protein is CASAHTRLVLPSEQYF.

This rearrangement joins TRBV29-1 to TRBJ2-1; no reliable D call. This CDR3 contains 11 residues. Trimming took off 8 bases at V and 9 bases at J, with 14 bases between the two ends. Germline V gene sequence: CDR1 SQVTM, CDR2 ANQGSEA. This CDR3 is CSQEAFGEQFF. In DNA, the CDR3 is TGCAGCCAAGAGGCCTTTGGTGAGCAGTTCTTC.

This clone showed up just once. This rearrangement joins TRBV5-1 to TRBJ2-3, with D possibly TRBD1 on 5 matching bases. The V end was cut by 3 bases, the J end by 0 bases, with 8 bases between. CDR1 and CDR2 (germline): SGHRS, YFSETQ. The CDR3 sequence is 14 residues long. CDR3 sequence (DNA): TGCGCCAGCAGCTCGACAGTCAGCACAGATACGCAGTATTTT. Its translation: CASSSTVSTDTQYF.

The V call is TRBV19, the J call TRBJ2-7, with 7 bases lining up with TRBD1. Germline CDR1 reads LNHDA; CDR2 reads SQIVND (reference sequence). The trim removed 5 bases at V and 3 bases at J, leaving 7 bases unmatched. The CDR3 is 14 residues long. The DNA of the CDR3 is TGTGCCAGTAGTGTCCGACAGGGAGTCTACGAGCAGTACTTC. This translates into CASSVRQGVYEQYF.

CDR3 residues: CASSLRGLDTQYF. As DNA, the CDR3 is TGTGCCAGCAGCTTAAGAGGGTTAGATACGCAGTATTTT. The chain has TRBV13 and TRBJ2-3, with D possibly TRBD2 on 5 matching bases. The CDR3 consists of 13 residues. Germline CDR1 reads PRHDT; CDR2 reads FYEKMQ (reference sequence). The V gene lost 2 bases and the J gene lost 5 bases, with 8 bases spanning the gap.

The CDR3 DNA sequence: TGTGCCAGCAGCGTAGGAGGGACTAGCGGGGGGGAGACCCAGTACTTC. Its translation is CASSVGGTSGGETQYF. V is TRBV9 and J is TRBJ2-5; 15 bases fit TRBD2. V lost 0 bases, J lost 5 bases, and 2 bases stayed unmatched. The CDR3 spans 16 residues. CDR1 is SGDLS, CDR2 YYNGEE, per germline.

The chain combines TRBV27 with TRBJ2-7; D perhaps matches TRBD2 (6 bases). Germline CDR1 and CDR2: MNHEY and SMNVEV (reference sequence). The CDR3 contains 15 residues. Between the trimmed V and J ends, which lost 7 bases and 2 bases, there was a span of 18 bases. CDR3 sequence: CASTPVFQRAYEQYF. The DNA for the CDR3 is TGTGCCAGCACCCCCGTTTTTCAGCGGGCCTACGAGCAGTACTTC.

The chain carries TRBV2 and TRBJ1-5; no definite D call. This CDR3 has 12 residues. Trimming cost V 4 bases and J 6 bases, with 7 bases left between them. Germline CDR1 reads SNHLY; CDR2 reads FYNNEI. The CDR3 DNA reads as TGTGCCAGCAGTGTTGATAGTCAGCCCCAGCATTTT. Translation gives CASSVDSQPQHF.

This chain joins TRBV10-1 and TRBJ2-7, with D perhaps matching TRBD1 (6 bases). The CDR3 spans 13 residues. The germline V gene encodes CDR1 WNHNN and CDR2 SYGVQD (reference sequence). The V end lost 2 bases, the J end lost 3 bases, and 8 bases lay between the germline ends. The CDR3 sequence is CASSEGQSYEQYF. CDR3 coding DNA: TGCGCCAGCAGTGAGGGACAGAGCTACGAGCAGTACTTC.

The genes are TRBV5-1 and TRBJ2-5, with 7 bases aligning to TRBD2. The CDR3 runs to 14 residues. The V gene end was trimmed by 3 bases and the J gene end by 1 base; junction bases not matched to a gene: 3. Germline V CDR1 and CDR2: SGHRS, YFSETQ. In DNA form, the CDR3 reads TGCGCCAGCAGCTGGGGAGGGACCCAAGAGACCCAGTACTTC. Protein product: CASSWGGTQETQYF.

The sample holds a few counts of this clone. The chain carries TRBV19 and TRBJ2-7; TRBD2 might be the D (6 bases). This CDR3 comprises 13 residues. The germline V gene encodes CDR1 LNHDA and CDR2 SQIVND (reference sequence). V lost 4 bases, J lost 3 bases, and 10 bases lay in between. The CDR3 loop reads CASSNGGSYEQYF. In DNA, the CDR3 is TGTGCCAGTAGTAACGGAGGGAGCTACGAGCAGTACTTC.

The V and J genes are TRBV19 and TRBJ2-3; 11 bases are a match to TRBD2. Looked up from germline, CDR1 is LNHDA and CDR2 is SQIVND (reference sequence). CDR3 length: 15 amino acids. V shed 9 bases, J shed 2 bases, and the junction held 7 bases outside the gene matches. CDR3 amino acids: CASGRGLADTDTQYF. The DNA for the CDR3 is TGTGCCAGCGGACGGGGACTAGCGGACACAGATACGCAGTATTTT.

The V and J genes are TRBV7-9 and TRBJ2-5, with a tentative D call TRBD2 (6 bases). V gave up 5 bases and J gave up 5 bases, with 18 bases separating them. The CDR3 is made up of 15 amino acids. Per the germline V gene, CDR1 is SEHNR and CDR2 is FQNEAQ (reference sequence). DNA for the CDR3: TGTGCCAGCAGCACCTGGGGGGATTTCTCCGAGACCCAGTACTTC. Protein sequence: CASSTWGDFSETQYF.

The rearrangement uses TRBV7-2 and TRBJ2-7; TRBD2 aligns across 7 bases. Per the germline V gene, CDR1 is SGHTA and CDR2 is FQGNSA. The CDR3 runs 15 residues. Trimming removed 2 bases from V and 1 base from J; junction bases left unmatched: 5. CDR3 residues: CASSLRAGISYEQYF. Written as DNA, the CDR3 is TGTGCCAGCAGCTTAAGAGCGGGAATTTCCTACGAGCAGTACTTC.

The rearrangement links TRBV5-1 to TRBJ2-1, with TRBD2 matching 14 bases. V lost 4 bases to trimming and J lost 6 bases; unmatched junction nucleotides: 6. There are 16 residues in the CDR3. Germline V lookup: CDR1 SGHRS, CDR2 YFSETQ. The CDR3 nucleotides are TGCGCCAGCAGCAGGGGACTAGCGGGAGCCCTCAATGAGCAGTTCTTC. Protein product: CASSRGLAGALNEQFF.